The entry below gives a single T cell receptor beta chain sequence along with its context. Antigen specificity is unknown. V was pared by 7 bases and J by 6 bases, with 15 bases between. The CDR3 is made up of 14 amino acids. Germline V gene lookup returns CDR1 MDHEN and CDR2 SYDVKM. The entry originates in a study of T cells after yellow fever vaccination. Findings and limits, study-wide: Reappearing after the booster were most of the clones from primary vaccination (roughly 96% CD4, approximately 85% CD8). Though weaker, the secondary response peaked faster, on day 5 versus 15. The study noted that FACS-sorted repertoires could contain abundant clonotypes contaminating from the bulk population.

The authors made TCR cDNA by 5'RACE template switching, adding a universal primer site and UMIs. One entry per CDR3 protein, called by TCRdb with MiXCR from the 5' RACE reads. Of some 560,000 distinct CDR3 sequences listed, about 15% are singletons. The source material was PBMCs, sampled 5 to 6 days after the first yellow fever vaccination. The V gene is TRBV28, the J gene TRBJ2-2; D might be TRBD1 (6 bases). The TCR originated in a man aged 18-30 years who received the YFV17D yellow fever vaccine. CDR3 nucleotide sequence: TGTGCCAGCAACACGGGACATAGGCCCGGGGAGCTGTTTTTT. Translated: CASNTGHRPGELFF.